The clone carrying this T cell receptor beta chain has a single count. Germline V gene lookup returns CDR1 LNHDA and CDR2 SQIVND (reference sequence). CDR3 length: 14 residues. The V and J ends lost 3 bases and 6 bases respectively, with 12 bases between them. Per the original data handling: Estimation of nucleated cell counts was performed using reference gene primer amplification. Profiled with immunoSEQ multiplex PCR; TCRdb holds only in-frame clones, not every one. That table is the source of V, J and clone size, and D and trimming were worked out from the DNA. The sample holds approximately 140,000 clones, roughly 87% seen once. The data belong to a study of blood T cell repertoires in COVID-19. Study overall: Acute and convalescent COVID-19 specimens originated in the United States, Italy and Spain.

Material: peripheral blood. The chain is built from TRBV19 and TRBJ1-3; weak D call: TRBD1 (6 bases). This receptor was identified in a woman aged 60-75 years with active or convalescent COVID-19. DNA for the CDR3: TGTGCCAGTAGTATTCGGACGGGACAAAACACCATATATTTT. Protein: CASSIRTGQNTIYF. The variable domain in full, completed from reference TRBV19 and TRBJ1-3, reads DGGITQSPKYLFRKEGQNVTLSCEQNLNHDAMYWYRQDPGQGLRLIYYSQIVNDFQKGDIAEGYSVSREKKESFPLTVTSAQKNPTAFYLCASSIRTGQNTIYFGEGSWLTVV.